Described below is a single T cell receptor (beta chain) sequence and its context. Some clones are missing from TCRdb's copy, which holds only in-frame ones; the method was immunoSEQ multiplex PCR. Found here are fewer than 85,000 clones, 83% of them singletons; the top ten hold 6.9%. The data stem from a study of blood T cell repertoires in COVID-19. This CDR3 is 11 amino acids long. J gave up 7 bases and V 6 bases, and 0 bases lay outside the gene matches. The germline CDR1 and CDR2 sequences are MDHEN and SYDVKM. This TCR was sampled from a man aged 30 to 45 with COVID-19, enrolled during active disease. The sequenced material came from peripheral blood. The chain employs TRBV28 and TRBJ1-1; 9 bases match TRBD1. CDR3: CASRGQGEAFF. The CDR3 DNA is TGTGCCAGCAGGGGACAGGGTGAAGCTTTCTTT.